The 9 T cell receptor beta chains in this list originate from one sample, sequenced in a study of tumor-infiltrating lymphocytes in primary liver carcinoma. Reverse transcription of approximately 500 ng total RNA with a constant-region primer produced TCR beta cDNA. What produced the TCR beta libraries was three nested multiplex PCR rounds using slightly modified ARM-PCR. Rounds one and two of PCR, each of 10 to 11 cycles, were primed with TRBV1-TRBV30 forward primers and a C-beta reverse primer. TCRdb re-derived calls from the multiplex PCR reads in MiXCR, one entry per CDR3 protein. This table holds just under 95,000 distinct CDR3 sequences, approximately 68% found once. Co-extracted RNA and DNA came from 20-30 mg of unsorted bulk tissue. Sequencing was done on a sample of tumor-adjacent normal liver tissue. Receptor source: a man between 40 and 49 years old with primary liver carcinoma and hepatitis B virus infection.

This clonotype showed up many times. The gene calls are TRBV29-1 and TRBJ2-1, with D possibly called TRBD1 or TRBD2 (5 bases each). The V end was cut by 4 bases, the J end by 0 bases, with 16 bases between. CDR1 and CDR2 (germline): SQVTM, ANQGSEA. The CDR3 consists of 16 residues. CDR3 DNA sequence: TGCAGCGTTGCCCTACTAGACAGTCGCTCCTACAATGAGCAGTTCTTC. Translated, it gives CSVALLDSRSYNEQFF.

In its sample, this clonotype was seen many times. The chain is built from TRBV4-2 and TRBJ1-5; tentatively, D is TRBD1 (5 bases). The V end lost 0 bases, the J end lost 3 bases, and 9 bases lay between the germline ends. The CDR3 is 15 amino acids. CDR1 is LGHNA, CDR2 YNFKEQ, per germline. The CDR3 loop reads CASSQEWGPNQPQHF. CDR3 sequence (DNA): TGTGCCAGCAGCCAAGAATGGGGCCCCAATCAGCCCCAGCATTTT.

Details on this clonotype: This could be a read error, since a much larger clone is one nucleotide away. This sequence joins TRBV6-6 and TRBJ2-2; the match to TRBD2 covers 15 bases. The CDR3 spans 15 residues. Germline V lookup: CDR1 MNHNY, CDR2 SVGAGI (reference sequence). V shed 10 bases and J 7 bases; nucleotides not matched to a gene: 7. The CDR3 DNA reads TGTGCCAACAACGGACTAGCGGGGGGGAGCGGGGAGCTGTTTTTT. Translation gives CANNGLAGGSGELFF.

To note about this clonotype: One base away lies a much larger clone, so this may be a sequencing read error. The chain is built from TRBV10-3 and TRBJ2-3, with D possibly being TRBD1 or TRBD2 (6 bases each). The germline V gene encodes CDR1 ENHRY and CDR2 SYGVKD. V was pared by 4 bases and J by 5 bases, with 16 bases between. This CDR3 has 15 residues. The CDR3 protein is CAISGGAMIKDTQYF. CDR3 in DNA: TGTGCCATCAGTGGGGGGGCGATGATTAAAGATACGCAGTATTTT.

Points on this clonotype: A junction end diverges from the germline sequence, so it may reflect a read error. This chain connects TRBV6-1 to TRBJ2-7; tentatively, D is TRBD1 or TRBD2 (6 bases each). The CDR3 covers 15 residues. The germline V gene encodes CDR1 MNHNS and CDR2 SASEGT. The CDR3 region has the DNA TGTGCCAGCAGTCAGGAACAGGGAGGCCCCTACGAACAGTACTTC. Its translation is CASSQEQGGPYEQYF.

Concerning this clonotype itself: Since a much larger clone is just one base distant, this may be a read error. V gene TRBV6-5 combines with J gene TRBJ2-3; D tentatively reads TRBD1 or TRBD2 (7 bases each). The CDR3 totals 15 residues. The germline V gene has CDR1 MNHEY and CDR2 SVGAGI. DNA for the CDR3: TGTGCCAGCAGTCCGGGGGGACAGCCCACAGATAGGCAGTATTTT. This codes for CASSPGGQPTDRQYF.

As for this clonotype: A much larger clone lies a single base off, so this may be a read error. The CDR3 DNA is TGTGCCAGCAGCCTTACTAGCGGCAGTCTTCCAGGGGAGACCCAGTACTTC. Translating it yields CASSLTSGSLPGETQYF. The chain employs TRBV14 and TRBJ2-5, with 8 bases that match TRBD2. CDR1 is SGHDN, CDR2 FVKESK, per germline. The ends lost 4 bases at V and 5 bases at J; junction bases unmatched: 15. CDR3 length: 17 residues.

For this clonotype: A junction end diverges from the germline sequence, so it may reflect a read error. This chain connects TRBV11-2 to TRBJ2-6; TRBD2 matches 10 bases. Germline V lookup: CDR1 SGHAT, CDR2 FQNNGV. The CDR3 spans 20 residues. The CDR3 nucleotides are TGTGCCAGCAGCATAGATTCGGTAGCGGGAGGCCTCTCTGGGGCCAACGTCCAGACTTTC. Residues: CASSIDSVAGGLSGANVQTF.

This clonotype occurred many times. The gene calls are TRBV12-3 or TRBV12-4 and TRBJ2-2; no clear D. This CDR3 contains 14 residues. Trimming left V 9 bases short and J 5 bases short, with 16 bases between. The DNA for the CDR3 is TGTGCCAGTGGAGTTGCATACCCAACCGGGGAGCTGTTTTTT. Translating it yields CASGVAYPTGELFF.